This TCR beta chain was recorded in a study of blood T cell repertoires in COVID-19. Study-wide context: Samples representing acute and convalescent COVID-19 were sourced from the United States, Italy and Spain. T cells, B-cell-depleted T cells, or PBMCs supplied cDNA or gDNA.

Authors' data handling: For nucleated cells, counts were estimated from reference gene primer amplification. Method: immunoSEQ multiplex PCR; TCRdb's copy keeps in-frame clones and lacks some. Clonal size and the V and J genes are those of that table, whereas D and trimming came from the DNA. The sample has some 170,000 clones, roughly nine tenths seen once. The germline V gene encodes CDR1 SGHRS and CDR2 YFSETQ. Trimming at V came to 5 bases and at J to 0 bases, leaving 3 bases not matched to a gene. The CDR3 contains 14 residues. This clonotype was obtained from a man aged 55 to 69 with active or convalescent COVID-19. Material for sequencing was peripheral blood. The rearrangement links TRBV5-1 to TRBJ2-3; 7 bases agree with TRBD2. The CDR3: CASRETSSTDTQYF. CDR3 DNA: TGCGCCAGCAGGGAGACTAGCAGCACAGATACGCAGTATTTT. Full variable domain (missing parts from reference TRBV5-1 and TRBJ2-3): KAGVTQTPRYLIKTRGQQVTLSCSPISGHRSVSWYQQTPGQGLQFLFEYFSETQRNKGNFPGRFSGRQFSNSRSEMNVSTLELGDSALYLCASRETSSTDTQYFGPGTRLTVL.